This T cell receptor beta chain was recovered during a study of memory CD4+ T cells and cytomegalovirus serostatus. The sort gate was single viable CD3+CD4+CD8-CD45RO+ cells for memory CD4+ T cells. Losses at the gene ends were 4 bases for V and 1 base for J; bases not matched to a gene: 6. Germline loops: CDR1 ENHRY, CDR2 SYGVKD. The CDR3 is made up of 15 amino acids. Original methodology: After removing out-of-frame reads, around 2,000,000 distinct TCRbeta sequences remained. Clones were sequenced by immunoSEQ multiplex PCR, and TCRdb holds only the in-frame ones, with some missing. The V and J calls and the clone size are those of that table, but D and trimming were determined from the DNA. The table shows tens of thousands of clones, with about 80% occurring only once.

Input material: memory CD4+ T cells from blood. This sequence joins TRBV10-3 and TRBJ2-5, with TRBD2 matching 7 bases. The receptor was derived from an adult in good health and CMV-seropositive. As DNA, the CDR3 is TGTGCCATCAGTGGGGGAGGGAGCAGCCAAGAGACCCAGTACTTC. This encodes CAISGGGSSQETQYF.